Each of the 14 T cell receptor beta chains below was sequenced from the same sample in a study of cytomegalovirus exposure and HLA in healthy donors. PCR used 60 Vbeta primers and 13 Jbeta primers. Sequencing used immunoSEQ multiplex PCR; TCRdb keeps in-frame clones, though not all of them. The sample yields 200,000 to 300,000 clones, 80% to 90% seen once. Sequencing was done on a sample of PBMCs. The receptors stem from a woman aged 35 to 49 in good health and CMV-seropositive.

V gene TRBV9 combines with J gene TRBJ2-3; no clear D gene. The CDR3 is 13 residues long. Trimming removed 0 bases at V and 5 bases at J, with 7 bases between. Germline V gene lookup returns CDR1 SGDLS and CDR2 YYNGEE. The CDR3 here is CASSVAPGDTQYF. DNA of the CDR3: TGTGCCAGCAGCGTAGCTCCAGGAGATACGCAGTATTTT.

The chain has TRBV4-3 and TRBJ1-1; D call uncertain. CDR3 length: 13 residues. The germline CDR1 and CDR2 sequences are LGHNA and YSLEER. V was shortened by 1 base and J by 1 base, with 4 bases between the two germline ends. This CDR3 reads CASSQVGNTEAFF. The CDR3 region has the DNA TGCGCCAGCAGCCAAGTCGGGAACACTGAAGCTTTCTTT.

For the CDR3, the DNA is TGTGCCAGCAGTGAAGAGTTTGGGACTTTTTATAATTCACCCCTCCACTTT. This translates into CASSEEFGTFYNSPLHF. The chain recombines TRBV6-1 with TRBJ1-6, with D tentatively TRBD1 (5 bases). CDR1 MNHNS and CDR2 SASEGT come from the germline V gene. Trimming took 1 base from V and 4 from J, leaving 14 bases between them. This CDR3 has 17 residues.

The table lists this clone with a count of one. This chain uses TRBV25-1 with TRBJ2-7; 9 nucleotides align to TRBD2. The germline CDR1 and CDR2 sequences are MGHDK and SYGVNS. This CDR3 is built from 14 residues. J gave up 4 bases and V 3 bases, and 4 bases lay outside the gene matches. CDR3 sequence reads: CASSEGLALYEQYF. In DNA form, the CDR3 reads TGTGCCAGCAGTGAGGGACTAGCCCTATACGAGCAGTACTTC.

The rearrangement uses TRBV5-1 and TRBJ2-2, with D possibly matching TRBD1 (6 bases). Trimming removed 5 bases at V and 7 bases at J, with 18 bases between. CDR3 length: 15 amino acids. The V gene's germline CDR1 is SGHRS and CDR2 YFSETQ. CDR3 region: CASRRPGDRIGELFF. In DNA form, the CDR3 reads TGCGCCAGCAGGCGTCCAGGGGACCGGATCGGGGAGCTGTTTTTT.

This chain joins TRBV29-1 and TRBJ2-7; D might be TRBD2 (6 bases). The CDR3 runs 13 residues. The V gene's germline CDR1 is SQVTM and CDR2 ANQGSEA. V dropped 4 bases and J dropped 2 bases, with 12 bases sitting between them. This CDR3 reads CSVVVGGTYEQYF. CDR3 coding DNA: TGCAGCGTTGTGGTCGGCGGGACCTACGAGCAGTACTTC.

This chain uses TRBV19 with TRBJ1-5; the D gene is possibly TRBD1 (6 bases). This CDR3 region has 12 residues. CDR1 is LNHDA, CDR2 SQIVND, per germline (reference sequence). CDR3 in DNA: TGTGCGATTAAACAGGGTGGTCAGCCCCAGCATTTT. Protein: CAIKQGGQPQHF.

This rearrangement joins TRBV19 to TRBJ1-1; tentative D call: TRBD1 (5 bases). Germline values: CDR1 LNHDA, CDR2 SQIVND (reference sequence). The CDR3 has 15 residues. Between the trimmed V and J ends, which lost 3 bases and 1 base, there was a span of 12 bases. CDR3 bases: TGTGCCAGTAGTATCCAGGGAATACGGAACACTGAAGCTTTCTTT. The encoded protein is CASSIQGIRNTEAFF.

V gene TRBV30 combines with J gene TRBJ1-5; TRBD1 agrees at 11 bases. Germline V lookup: CDR1 GTSNPN, CDR2 SVGIG (reference sequence). This CDR3 is 14 amino acids long. V was clipped by 3 bases and J by 6 bases; unmatched bases: 4. Here the CDR3 reads CAWSRTGGGQPQHF. CDR3 nucleotides: TGTGCCTGGAGCCGGACAGGGGGCGGTCAGCCCCAGCATTTT.

The genes are TRBV28 and TRBJ1-4; TRBD1 matches at 8 bases. The CDR3 is made up of 13 amino acids. The germline CDR1 and CDR2 sequences are MDHEN and SYDVKM. V was pared by 3 bases and J by 7 bases, with 1 base of the junction left unmatched. CDR3 residues: CASSLTGVEKLFF. The CDR3 DNA sequence: TGTGCCAGCAGTTTGACAGGGGTTGAAAAACTGTTTTTT.

Of note for this clone: At one boundary the junction diverges from the germline segment, which might be a read error. The chain recombines TRBV7-9 with TRBJ2-2, with TRBD2 matching over 9 bases. This CDR3 is built from 17 residues. From germline, CDR1 is SEHNR and CDR2 FQNEAQ (reference sequence). The CDR3 protein is CSSRPRREGDYSGELFF. In nucleotides, the CDR3 is TGTTCCAGCAGACCGCGGCGGGAGGGAGACTATTCCGGGGAGCTGTTTTTT.

The J gene is TRBJ2-7, the V gene TRBV7-2; 9 bases map to TRBD2. The CDR3 has 17 amino acids. The germline V gene has CDR1 SGHTA and CDR2 FQGNSA. The V segment lost 0 bases and the J segment 2 bases; nucleotides outside the gene matches: 8. The CDR3 loop reads CASSLANLAGVAYEQYF. The CDR3 nucleotides are TGTGCCAGCAGCTTAGCGAACTTAGCGGGAGTGGCCTACGAGCAGTACTTC. Full variable domain (remainder filled in from reference TRBV7-2 and TRBJ2-7): GAGVSQSPSNKVTEKGKDVELRCDPISGHTALYWYRQSLGQGLEFLIYFQGNSAPDKSGLPSDRFSAERTGGSVSTLTIQRTQQEDSAVYLCASSLANLAGVAYEQYFGPGTRLTVT.

This chain links TRBV7-2 with TRBJ2-3; D is unclear. Trimming shortened V by 3 bases and J by 5 bases, and 9 bases separated the two germline ends. The CDR3 totals 13 residues. Germline CDR1 reads SGHTA; CDR2 reads FQGNSA. CDR3 amino acids: CASSFGSQDTQYF. In DNA form, the CDR3 reads TGTGCCAGCAGCTTTGGCTCCCAAGATACGCAGTATTTT.

This clone was picked up a small number of times. The chain carries TRBV6-6 and TRBJ2-1; the match to TRBD2 covers 11 bases. V lost 7 bases to trimming and J lost 8 bases; unmatched junction nucleotides: 10. CDR1 MNHNY and CDR2 SVGAGI come from the germline V gene (reference sequence). The CDR3 is 15 residues long. The CDR3 spells CASTPGTSGSDEQFF. The CDR3 nucleotides read TGTGCCAGCACCCCCGGGACTAGCGGTAGTGATGAGCAGTTCTTC.